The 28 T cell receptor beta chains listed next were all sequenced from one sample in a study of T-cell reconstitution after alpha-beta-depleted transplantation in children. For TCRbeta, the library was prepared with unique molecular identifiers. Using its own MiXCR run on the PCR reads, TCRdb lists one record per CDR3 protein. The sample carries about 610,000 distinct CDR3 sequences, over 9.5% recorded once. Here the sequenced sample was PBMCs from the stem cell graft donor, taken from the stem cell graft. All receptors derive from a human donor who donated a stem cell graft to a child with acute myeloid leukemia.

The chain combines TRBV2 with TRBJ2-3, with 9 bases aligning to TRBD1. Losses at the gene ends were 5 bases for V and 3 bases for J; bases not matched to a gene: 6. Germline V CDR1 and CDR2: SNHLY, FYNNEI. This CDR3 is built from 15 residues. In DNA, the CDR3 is TGTGCCAGCAGTCCCCGGGACAGGGTGACAGATACGCAGTATTTT. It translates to CASSPRDRVTDTQYF.

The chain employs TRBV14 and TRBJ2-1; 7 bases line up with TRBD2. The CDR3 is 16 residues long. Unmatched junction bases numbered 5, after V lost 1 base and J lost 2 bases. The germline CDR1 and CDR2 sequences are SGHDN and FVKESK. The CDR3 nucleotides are TGTGCCAGCAGCCAAGGTGGCGGGAGAGCCTACAATGAGCAGTTCTTC. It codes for CASSQGGGRAYNEQFF.

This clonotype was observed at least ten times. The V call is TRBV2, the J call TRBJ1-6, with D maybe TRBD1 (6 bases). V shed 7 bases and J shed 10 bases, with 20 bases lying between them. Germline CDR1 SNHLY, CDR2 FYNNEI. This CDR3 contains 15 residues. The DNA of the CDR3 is TGTGCCAGCACCAACGAAAGGGGGATAGGGTCACCCCTCCACTTT. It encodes CASTNERGIGSPLHF. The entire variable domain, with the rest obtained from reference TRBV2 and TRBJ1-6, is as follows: EPEVTQTPSHQVTQMGQEVILRCVPISNHLYFYWYRQILGQKVEFLVSFYNNEISEKSEIFDDQFSVERPDGSNFTLKIRSTKLEDSAMYFCASTNERGIGSPLHFGNGTRLTVT.

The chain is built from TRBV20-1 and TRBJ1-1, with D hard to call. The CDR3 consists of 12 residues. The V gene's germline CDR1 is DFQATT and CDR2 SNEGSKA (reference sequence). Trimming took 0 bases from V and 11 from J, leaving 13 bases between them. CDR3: CSARDQRKTAFF. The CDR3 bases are TGCAGTGCTAGAGATCAGAGGAAGACGGCTTTCTTT.

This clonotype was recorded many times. The CDR3 here is CASSPMGGNEQFF. The CDR3 DNA is TGTGCCAGCAGTCCCATGGGGGGGAATGAGCAGTTCTTC. The J gene is TRBJ2-1, the V gene TRBV28; 7 bases are shared with TRBD2. The V gene end was trimmed by 5 bases and the J gene end by 7 bases; junction bases not matched to a gene: 5. This CDR3 comprises 13 residues. Germline V gives CDR1 MDHEN, CDR2 SYDVKM.

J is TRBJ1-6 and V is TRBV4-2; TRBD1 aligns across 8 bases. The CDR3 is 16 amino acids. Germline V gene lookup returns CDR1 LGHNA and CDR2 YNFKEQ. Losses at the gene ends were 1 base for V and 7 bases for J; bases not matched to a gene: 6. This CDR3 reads CASSQGQGNKNSPLHF. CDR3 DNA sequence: TGTGCCAGCAGCCAAGGACAGGGGAACAAGAATTCACCCCTCCACTTT.

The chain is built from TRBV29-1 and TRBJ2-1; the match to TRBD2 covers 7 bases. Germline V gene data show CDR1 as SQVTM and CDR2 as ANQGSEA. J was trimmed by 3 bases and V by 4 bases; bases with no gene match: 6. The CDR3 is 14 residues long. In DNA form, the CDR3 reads TGCAGCGTTGTTCGGGCGGGAGTCTACAATGAGCAGTTCTTC. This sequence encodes CSVVRAGVYNEQFF.

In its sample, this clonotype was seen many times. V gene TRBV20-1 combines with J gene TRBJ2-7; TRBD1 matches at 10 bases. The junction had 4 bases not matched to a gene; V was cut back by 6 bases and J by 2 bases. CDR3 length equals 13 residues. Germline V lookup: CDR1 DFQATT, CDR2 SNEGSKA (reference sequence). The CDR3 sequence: CSALGQGTYEQYF. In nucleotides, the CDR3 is TGCAGTGCCCTGGGACAGGGGACCTACGAGCAGTACTTC.

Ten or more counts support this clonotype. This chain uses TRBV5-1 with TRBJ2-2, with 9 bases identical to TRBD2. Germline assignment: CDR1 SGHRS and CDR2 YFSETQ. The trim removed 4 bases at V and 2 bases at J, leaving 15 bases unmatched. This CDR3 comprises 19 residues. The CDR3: CASSPRRAWREGNTGELFF. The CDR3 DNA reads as TGCGCCAGCAGCCCCCGAAGGGCTTGGCGGGAGGGTAACACCGGGGAGCTGTTTTTT.

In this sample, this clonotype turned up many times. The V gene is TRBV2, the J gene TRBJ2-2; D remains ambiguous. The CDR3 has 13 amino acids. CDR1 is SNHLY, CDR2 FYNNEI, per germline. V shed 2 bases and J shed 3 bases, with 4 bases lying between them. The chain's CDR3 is CASSEIYTGELFF. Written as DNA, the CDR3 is TGTGCCAGCAGTGAAATCTACACCGGGGAGCTGTTTTTT.

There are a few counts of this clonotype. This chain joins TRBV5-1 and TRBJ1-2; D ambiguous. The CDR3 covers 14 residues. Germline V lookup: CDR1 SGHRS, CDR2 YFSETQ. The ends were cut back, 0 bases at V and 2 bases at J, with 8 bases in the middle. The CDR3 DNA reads TGCGCCAGCAGCTTGGACGAATCCAACTATGGCTACACCTTC. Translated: CASSLDESNYGYTF. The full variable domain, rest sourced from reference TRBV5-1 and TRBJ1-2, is KAGVTQTPRYLIKTRGQQVTLSCSPISGHRSVSWYQQTPGQGLQFLFEYFSETQRNKGNFPGRFSGRQFSNSRSEMNVSTLELGDSALYLCASSLDESNYGYTFGSGTRLTVV.

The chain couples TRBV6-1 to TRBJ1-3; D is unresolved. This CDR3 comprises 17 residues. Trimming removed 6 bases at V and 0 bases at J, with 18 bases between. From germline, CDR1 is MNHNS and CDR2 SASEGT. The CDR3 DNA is TGTGCCAGCAGCGACCAAGACGGTACCCTCTCTGGAAACACCATATATTTT. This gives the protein CASSDQDGTLSGNTIYF.

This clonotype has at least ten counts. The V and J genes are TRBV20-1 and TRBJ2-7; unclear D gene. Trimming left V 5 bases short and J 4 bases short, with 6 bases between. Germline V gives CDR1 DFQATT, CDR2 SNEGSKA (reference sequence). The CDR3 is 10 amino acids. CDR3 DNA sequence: TGCAGTGCTGATAGTTACGAGCAGTACTTC. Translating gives CSADSYEQYF.

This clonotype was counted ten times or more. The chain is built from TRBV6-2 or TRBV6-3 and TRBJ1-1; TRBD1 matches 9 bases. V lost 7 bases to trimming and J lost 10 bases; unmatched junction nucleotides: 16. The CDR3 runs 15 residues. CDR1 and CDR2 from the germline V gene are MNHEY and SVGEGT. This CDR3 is CASTRTGVRLGGAFF. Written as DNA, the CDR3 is TGTGCCAGCACACGGACAGGGGTTCGATTAGGCGGAGCTTTCTTT.

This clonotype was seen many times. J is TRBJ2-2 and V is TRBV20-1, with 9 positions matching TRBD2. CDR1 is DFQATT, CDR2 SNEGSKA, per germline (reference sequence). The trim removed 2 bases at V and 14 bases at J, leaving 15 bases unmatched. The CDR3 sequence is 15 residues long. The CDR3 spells CSARQGTSLTGVLFF. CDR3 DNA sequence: TGCAGTGCTAGACAGGGGACTAGCCTCACCGGAGTCCTGTTTTTT.

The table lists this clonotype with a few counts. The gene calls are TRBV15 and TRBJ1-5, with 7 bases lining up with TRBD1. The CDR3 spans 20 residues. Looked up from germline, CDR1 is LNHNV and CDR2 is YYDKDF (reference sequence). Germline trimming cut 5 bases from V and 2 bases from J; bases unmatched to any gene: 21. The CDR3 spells CATSADLRFSGGSGNQPQHF. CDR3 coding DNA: TGTGCCACCAGCGCCGATTTACGGTTCTCAGGGGGTAGTGGCAATCAGCCCCAGCATTTT.

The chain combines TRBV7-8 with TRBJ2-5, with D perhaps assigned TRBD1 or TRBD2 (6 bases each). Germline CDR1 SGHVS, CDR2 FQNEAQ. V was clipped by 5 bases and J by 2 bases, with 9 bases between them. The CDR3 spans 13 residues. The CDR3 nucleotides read TGTGCCAGCAGCGCGGGACAACAAGAGACCCAGTACTTC. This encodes CASSAGQQETQYF.

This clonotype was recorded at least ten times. The CDR3 reads CASSEWKGGKNTEAFF. The CDR3 bases are TGTGCCAGCAGTGAATGGAAAGGGGGCAAGAACACTGAAGCTTTCTTT. This chain links TRBV25-1 with TRBJ1-1, with 7 bases aligning to TRBD1. This CDR3 is 16 amino acids long. Germline V gene data show CDR1 as MGHDK and CDR2 as SYGVNS. Trimming took 1 base from V and 1 from J; bases not matched to a gene: 6.

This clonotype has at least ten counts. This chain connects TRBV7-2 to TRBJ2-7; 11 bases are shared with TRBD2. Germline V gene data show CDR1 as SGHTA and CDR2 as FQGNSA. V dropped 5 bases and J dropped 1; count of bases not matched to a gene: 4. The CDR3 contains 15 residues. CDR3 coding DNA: TGTGCCAGCAGCGCCGGGACTAGCGGTTCCTACGAGCAGTACTTC. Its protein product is CASSAGTSGSYEQYF.

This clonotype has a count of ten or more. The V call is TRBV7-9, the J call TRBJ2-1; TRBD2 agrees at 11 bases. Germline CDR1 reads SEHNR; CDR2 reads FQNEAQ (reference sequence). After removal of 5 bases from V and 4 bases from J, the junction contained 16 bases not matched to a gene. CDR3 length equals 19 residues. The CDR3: CASSSLVRLAGRDYNEQFF. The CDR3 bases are TGTGCCAGCAGCAGTTTAGTGAGACTAGCGGGACGAGATTACAATGAGCAGTTCTTC. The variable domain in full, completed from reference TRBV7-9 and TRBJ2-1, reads DTGVSQNPRHKITKRGQNVTFRCDPISEHNRLYWYRQTLGQGPEFLTYFQNEAQLEKSRLLSDRFSAERPKGSFSTLEIQRTEQGDSAMYLCASSSLVRLAGRDYNEQFFGPGTRLTVL.

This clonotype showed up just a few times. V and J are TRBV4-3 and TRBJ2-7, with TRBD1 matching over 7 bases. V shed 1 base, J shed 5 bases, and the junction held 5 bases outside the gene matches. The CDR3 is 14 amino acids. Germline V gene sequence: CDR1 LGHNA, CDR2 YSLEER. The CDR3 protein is CASSQVNRGNEQYF. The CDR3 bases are TGCGCCAGCAGCCAAGTTAACAGGGGTAACGAGCAGTACTTC.

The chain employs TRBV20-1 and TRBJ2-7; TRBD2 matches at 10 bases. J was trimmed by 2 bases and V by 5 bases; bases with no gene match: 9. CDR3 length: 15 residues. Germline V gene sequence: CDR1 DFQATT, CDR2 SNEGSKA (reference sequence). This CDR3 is CSASNLAGATYEQYF. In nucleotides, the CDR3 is TGCAGTGCTTCGAACCTAGCGGGAGCTACCTACGAGCAGTACTTC.

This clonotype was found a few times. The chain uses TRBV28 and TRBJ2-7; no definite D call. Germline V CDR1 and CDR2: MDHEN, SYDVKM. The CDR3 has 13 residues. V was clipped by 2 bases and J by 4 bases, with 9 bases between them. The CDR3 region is CASSLEKTYEQYF. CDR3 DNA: TGTGCCAGCAGTTTAGAGAAGACTTACGAGCAGTACTTC. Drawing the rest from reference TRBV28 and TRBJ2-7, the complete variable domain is DVKVTQSSRYLVKRTGEKVFLECVQDMDHENMFWYRQDPGLGLRLIYFSYDVKMKEKGDIPEGYSVSREKKERFSLILESASTNQTSMYLCASSLEKTYEQYFGPGTRLTVT.

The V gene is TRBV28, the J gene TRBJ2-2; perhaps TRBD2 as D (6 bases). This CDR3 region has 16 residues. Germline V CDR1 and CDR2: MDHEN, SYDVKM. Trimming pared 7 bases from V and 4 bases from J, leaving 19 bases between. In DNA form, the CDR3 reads TGTGCCAGCACCGACTCGGGACTGGGCAGCACCGGGGAGCTGTTTTTT. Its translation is CASTDSGLGSTGELFF.

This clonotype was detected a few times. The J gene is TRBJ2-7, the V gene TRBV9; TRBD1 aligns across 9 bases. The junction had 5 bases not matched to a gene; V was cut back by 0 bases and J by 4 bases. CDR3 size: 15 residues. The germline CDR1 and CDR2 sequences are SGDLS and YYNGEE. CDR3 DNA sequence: TGTGCCAGCAGCGTAGCTGGGACAGGGAAATACGAGCAGTACTTC. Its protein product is CASSVAGTGKYEQYF.

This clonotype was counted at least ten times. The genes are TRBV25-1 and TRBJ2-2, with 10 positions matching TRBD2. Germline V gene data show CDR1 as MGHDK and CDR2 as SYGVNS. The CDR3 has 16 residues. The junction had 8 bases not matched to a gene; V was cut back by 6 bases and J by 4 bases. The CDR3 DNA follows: TGTGCCAGCAGGAGGACTAGCGGAAGGGGCACCGGGGAGCTGTTTTTT. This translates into CASRRTSGRGTGELFF.

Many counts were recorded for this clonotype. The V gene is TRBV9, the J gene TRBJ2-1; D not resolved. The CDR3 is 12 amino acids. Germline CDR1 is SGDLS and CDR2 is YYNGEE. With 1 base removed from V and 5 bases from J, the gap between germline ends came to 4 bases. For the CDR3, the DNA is TGTGCCAGCAGCGTACCTGACAATGAGCAGTTCTTC. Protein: CASSVPDNEQFF.

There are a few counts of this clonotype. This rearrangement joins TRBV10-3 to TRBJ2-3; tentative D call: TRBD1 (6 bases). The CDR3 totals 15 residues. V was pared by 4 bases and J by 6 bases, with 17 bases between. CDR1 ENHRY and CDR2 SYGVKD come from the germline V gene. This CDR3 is CAISAVRGRRDTQYF. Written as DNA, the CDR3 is TGTGCCATCAGTGCCGTCAGGGGTAGACGCGATACGCAGTATTTT.